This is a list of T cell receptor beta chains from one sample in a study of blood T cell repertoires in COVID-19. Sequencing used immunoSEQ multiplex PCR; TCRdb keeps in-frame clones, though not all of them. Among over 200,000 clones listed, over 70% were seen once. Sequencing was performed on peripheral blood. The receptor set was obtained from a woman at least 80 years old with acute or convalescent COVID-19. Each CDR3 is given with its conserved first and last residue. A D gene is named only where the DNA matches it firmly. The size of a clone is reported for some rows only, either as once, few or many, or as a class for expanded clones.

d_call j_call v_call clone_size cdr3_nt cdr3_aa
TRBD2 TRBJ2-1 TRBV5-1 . TGCGCCAGCAGTTCCCCAGGGACTAGCGGGAGGGCCGGGTCCTACAATGAGCAGTTCTTC CASSSPGTSGRAGSYNEQFF
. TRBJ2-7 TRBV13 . TGTGCCAGCAGCTTAGTGGCGGGGAGAATCTCCTACGAGCAGTACTTC CASSLVAGRISYEQYF
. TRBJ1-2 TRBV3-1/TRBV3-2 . TGTGCCAGCAGCCAAGATGGGCAAACCTATGGCTACACCTTC CASSQDGQTYGYTF
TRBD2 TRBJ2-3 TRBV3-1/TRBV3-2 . TGTGCCAGCAGCTTGGGTGGTTCTAGCGGGAGTAATACGCAGTATTTT CASSLGGSSGSNTQYF
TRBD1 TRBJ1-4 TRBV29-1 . TGCAGCGTTGGGACCGGGACAGGGTACGAAAAACTGTTTTTT CSVGTGTGYEKLFF
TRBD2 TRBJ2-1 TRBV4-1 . TGCGCCAGCAGCCGAAGCGGGGGTGAACCCTACAATGAGCAGTTCTTC CASSRSGGEPYNEQFF
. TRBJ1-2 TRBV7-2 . TGTGCCAGCAGCTTACATTCGGGGGTACGAGCTAACTATGGCTACACCTTC CASSLHSGVRANYGYTF
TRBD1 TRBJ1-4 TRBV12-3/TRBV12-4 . TGTGCCAGCAGTGGGGGACAGGGTGAAAAACTGTTTTTT CASSGGQGEKLFF
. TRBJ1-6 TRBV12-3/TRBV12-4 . TGTGCCAGCAGCCCGAGCAGGGATTCACCCCTCCACTTT CASSPSRDSPLHF
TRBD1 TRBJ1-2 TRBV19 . TGTGCCAGTACCAATGGGGACAGGGGGGCGAAAGCTAACTATGGCTACACCTTC CASTNGDRGAKANYGYTF
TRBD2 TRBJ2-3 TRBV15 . TGTGCCACCAGCAAAAGGAGCGGGGGGGCCGGAGATACGCAGTATTTT CATSKRSGGAGDTQYF
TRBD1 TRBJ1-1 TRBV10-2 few TGCGCCCACAGACAGGGGGCGAACACTGAAGCTTTCTTT CAHRQGANTEAFF
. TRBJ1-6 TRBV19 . TGTGCCAGTAGCCTCTCGGGGGTAGGGAATTCACCCCTCCACTTT CASSLSGVGNSPLHF
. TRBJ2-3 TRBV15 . TGTGCCACCAGCAGGTACAGGGCTCTCACAGATACGCAGTATTTT CATSRYRALTDTQYF
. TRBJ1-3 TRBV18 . TGTGCCAGCTCACCACAGGGGGGAAACACCATATATTTT CASSPQGGNTIYF
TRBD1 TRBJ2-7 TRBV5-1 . TGCGCCAGCACCTTTTCCGGGACAGGGTACTACGAGCAGTACTTC CASTFSGTGYYEQYF
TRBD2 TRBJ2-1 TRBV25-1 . TGTGCCAGCAGTATATCAACTAGCGGGAGGACCAATGAGCAGTTCTTC CASSISTSGRTNEQFF
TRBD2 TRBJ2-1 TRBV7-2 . TGTGCCAGCAGCAACGGACTAGCGGGGCTGTACAATGAGCAGTTCTTC CASSNGLAGLYNEQFF
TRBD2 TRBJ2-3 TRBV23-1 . TGCGCCAGCAGTCACCCGTTCGGGGGAGGGCCAACAGATACGCAGTATTTT CASSHPFGGGPTDTQYF
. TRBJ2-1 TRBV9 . TGTGCCAGCAGCGTCGCACCTATGGATGAGCAGTTCTTC CASSVAPMDEQFF
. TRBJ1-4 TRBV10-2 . TGCGCCAGCAGGAGTACCGGACAAGCGTATGAAAAACTGTTTTTT CASRSTGQAYEKLFF
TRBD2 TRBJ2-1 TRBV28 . TGTGCCAGCCTATCTGGGGGAAGCGGGAACACCTACAATGAGCAGTTCTTC CASLSGGSGNTYNEQFF
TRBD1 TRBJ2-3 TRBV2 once TGTGCCAGCAGTGAACGGGACAGCTCCACAGATACGCAGTATTTT CASSERDSSTDTQYF
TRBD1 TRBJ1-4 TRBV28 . TGTGCCAGCAGTCTAGGGGGCTCGGCTAATGAAAAACTGTTTTTT CASSLGGSANEKLFF
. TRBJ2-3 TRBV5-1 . TGCGCCAGCAGCAGGGGTCAGGCGGCAAGCACAGATACGCAGTATTTT CASSRGQAASTDTQYF
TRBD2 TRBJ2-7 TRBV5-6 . TGTGCCAGCAGCTCGATGAAGGGCGGGGGGTACGAGCAGTACTTC CASSSMKGGGYEQYF
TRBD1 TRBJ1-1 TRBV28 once TGTGCCAGCAGTTCTTACTCCAGGGGGCCCACTGAAGCTTTCTTT CASSSYSRGPTEAFF